This T cell receptor (beta chain) was found in a study of blood T cell repertoires in COVID-19. The overall study: Italy, Spain and the United States were the sources of the convalescent and acute COVID-19 samples.

The table came from immunoSEQ multiplex PCR; TCRdb's copy has only in-frame clones and leaves some out. This sample has about 120,000 clones, with 87% found just once. Germline V lookup: CDR1 KGHDR, CDR2 SFDVKD. CDR3 size: 14 residues. V was clipped by 2 bases and J by 10 bases; unmatched bases: 5. The sequencing input was peripheral blood. The V call is TRBV24-1, the J call TRBJ2-2; 8 bases align to TRBD2. The receptor was derived from a woman in her 70s with acute or convalescent COVID-19. In nucleotides, the CDR3 is TGTGCCACCAGTGATTCCGGGGGGGTGGAGGAGCTGTTTTTT. Amino acids: CATSDSGGVEELFF.